This T cell receptor beta chain was obtained from a study of T cell changes during pregnancy in multiple sclerosis. V lost 2 bases, J lost 10 bases, and 8 bases stayed unmatched. The CDR3 runs to 15 residues. Germline V gene lookup returns CDR1 MNHEY and CDR2 SVGAGI. Some clones are missing from TCRdb's copy, which holds only in-frame ones; the method was immunoSEQ multiplex PCR. The table lists 30,000 to 45,000 clones, roughly 93% of them singletons. The sequencing used CD4+ T cells from peripheral blood mononuclear cells, collected in the first trimester of pregnancy. V and J are TRBV6-5 and TRBJ2-1; 10 bases are shared with TRBD2. This receptor was identified in a female donor with multiple sclerosis, enrolled in a pregnancy study. CDR3 DNA sequence: TGTGCCAGCAGTTACACCTCGGGACTAGCGCTGGAGCAGTTCTTC. It specifies CASSYTSGLALEQFF.